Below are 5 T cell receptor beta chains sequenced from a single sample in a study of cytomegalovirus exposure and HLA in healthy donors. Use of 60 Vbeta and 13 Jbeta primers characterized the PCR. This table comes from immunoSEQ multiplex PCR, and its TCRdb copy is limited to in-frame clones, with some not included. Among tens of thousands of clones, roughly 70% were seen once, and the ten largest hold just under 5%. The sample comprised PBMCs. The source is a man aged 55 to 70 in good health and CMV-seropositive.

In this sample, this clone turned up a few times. CDR3 in amino acids: CSVRPSGRYEQYF. In nucleotides, the CDR3 is TGCAGCGTCAGACCTAGCGGGAGATACGAGCAGTACTTC. The chain employs TRBV29-1 and TRBJ2-7; 10 bases map to TRBD2. J gave up 4 bases and V 6 bases, and 6 bases lay outside the gene matches. The CDR3 length is 13 residues. Germline CDR1 reads SQVTM; CDR2 reads ANQGSEA.

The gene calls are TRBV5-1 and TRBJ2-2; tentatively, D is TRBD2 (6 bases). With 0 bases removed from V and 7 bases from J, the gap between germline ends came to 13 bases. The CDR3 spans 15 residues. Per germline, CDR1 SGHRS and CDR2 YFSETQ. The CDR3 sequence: CASSLGGNRNGELFF. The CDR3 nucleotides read TGCGCCAGCAGCTTGGGCGGGAATAGGAACGGGGAGCTGTTTTTT.

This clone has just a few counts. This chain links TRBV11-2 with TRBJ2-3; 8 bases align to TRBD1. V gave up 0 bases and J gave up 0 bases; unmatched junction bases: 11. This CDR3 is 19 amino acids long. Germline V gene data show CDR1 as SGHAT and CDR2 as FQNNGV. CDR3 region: CASSLDRRQGAYSTDTQYF. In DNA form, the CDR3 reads TGTGCCAGCAGCTTAGATCGGAGGCAGGGGGCCTATAGCACAGATACGCAGTATTTT. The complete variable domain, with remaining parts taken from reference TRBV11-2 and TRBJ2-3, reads EAGVAQSPRYKIIEKRQSVAFWCNPISGHATLYWYQQILGQGPKLLIQFQNNGVVDDSQLPKDRFSAERLKGVDSTLKIQPAKLEDSAVYLCASSLDRRQGAYSTDTQYFGPGTRLTVL.

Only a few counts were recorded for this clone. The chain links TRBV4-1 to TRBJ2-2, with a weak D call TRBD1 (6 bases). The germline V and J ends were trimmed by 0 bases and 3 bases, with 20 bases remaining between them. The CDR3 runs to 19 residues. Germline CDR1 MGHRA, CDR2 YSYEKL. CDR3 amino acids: CASSQDPEPGTSYTGELFF. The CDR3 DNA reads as TGCGCCAGCAGCCAAGATCCAGAACCGGGGACATCTTACACCGGGGAGCTGTTTTTT.

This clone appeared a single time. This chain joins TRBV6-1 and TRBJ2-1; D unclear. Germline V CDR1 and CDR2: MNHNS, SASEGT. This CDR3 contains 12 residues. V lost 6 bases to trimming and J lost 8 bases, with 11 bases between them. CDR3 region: CASSLDIYEQFF. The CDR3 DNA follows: TGTGCCAGCAGCTTAGATATATATGAGCAGTTCTTC.